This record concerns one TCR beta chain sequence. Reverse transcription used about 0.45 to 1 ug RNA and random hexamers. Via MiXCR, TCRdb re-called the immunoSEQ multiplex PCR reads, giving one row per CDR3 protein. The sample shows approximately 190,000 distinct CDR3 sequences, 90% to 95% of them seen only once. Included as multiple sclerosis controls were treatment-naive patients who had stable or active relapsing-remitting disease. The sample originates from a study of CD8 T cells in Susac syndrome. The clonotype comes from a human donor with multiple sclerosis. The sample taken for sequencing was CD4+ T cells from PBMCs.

DNA for the CDR3: TGCAGTGCTAATAGGGCTAATGAGCAGTTCTTC. As protein: CSANRANEQFF. The chain employs TRBV20-1 and TRBJ2-1; D call uncertain. The germline V gene encodes CDR1 DFQATT and CDR2 SNEGSKA (reference sequence). CDR3 length: 11 amino acids. Trimming cost V 4 bases and J 7 bases, with 8 bases left between them.